One and the same sample provided the 6 T cell receptor beta chains below, sequenced in a study of beta chain features in type 1 diabetes. Study results and limitations: Significant though moderate, a shortening of TCRB CDR3s appeared in all four CD4+ subsets of Type 1 diabetes patients.

Their cognate antigens are unknown. Reverse transcribing all isolated RNA meant expressed TCRB transcripts were sequenced. Only in-frame clones appear in the TCRdb table, and some are missing; sequencing was by immunoSEQ multiplex PCR. Of about 340,000 clones in the sample, roughly 9% are singletons; the top ten hold about 1%. Sequencing was performed on central memory CD4+ T cells from blood. The source of these receptors is a young man with type 1 diabetes.

This clone was seen just once. The rearrangement joins TRBV7-2 to TRBJ2-5; the match to TRBD2 covers 11 bases. The V gene's germline CDR1 is SGHTA and CDR2 FQGNSA. The CDR3 sequence is 14 residues long. The V and J ends lost 7 bases and 8 bases, in that order; junction bases with no gene match: 9. CDR3 DNA sequence: TGTGCCAGCAAGATTAGCGGGGGGGCTCTAACCCAGTACTTC. It codes for CASKISGGALTQYF.

This clone was seen at least ten times. The V and J genes are TRBV7-9 and TRBJ2-3, with TRBD2 identical over 7 bases. Trimming took 0 bases from V and 5 from J; bases not matched to a gene: 5. This CDR3 is 15 amino acids long. Germline CDR1 SEHNR, CDR2 FQNEAQ (reference sequence). The CDR3 DNA reads TGTGCCAGCAGCTTAGCCCTAGGACTAGTAGATACGCAGTATTTT. Translation: CASSLALGLVDTQYF. The full variable domain, in which reference TRBV7-9 and TRBJ2-3 provide the parts outside the CDR3, is DTGVSQNPRHKITKRGQNVTFRCDPISEHNRLYWYRQTLGQGPEFLTYFQNEAQLEKSRLLSDRFSAERPKGSFSTLEIQRTEQGDSAMYLCASSLALGLVDTQYFGPGTRLTVL.

This chain links TRBV7-8 with TRBJ1-6; D is ambiguous. The V gene lost 1 base and the J gene lost 10 bases, with 5 bases spanning the gap. The germline CDR1 and CDR2 sequences are SGHVS and FQNEAQ. The CDR3 runs 12 residues. CDR3 protein: CASSLEGSPLHF. In DNA form, the CDR3 reads TGTGCCAGCAGCTTAGAAGGGTCACCCCTCCACTTT. Looking up the rest from reference TRBV7-8 and TRBJ1-6 gives the full variable domain: GAGVSQSPRYKVAKRGQDVALRCDPISGHVSLFWYQQALGQGPEFLTYFQNEAQLDKSGLPSDRFFAERPEGSVSTLKIQRTQQEDSAVYLCASSLEGSPLHFGNGTRLTVT.

This clone was recorded a few times. V usage is TRBV29-1 and J usage is TRBJ1-5; D is unresolved. This CDR3 has 13 amino acids. Per the germline V gene, CDR1 is SQVTM and CDR2 is ANQGSEA. V lost 5 bases and J 0 bases, leaving 8 bases between the germline ends. The CDR3 nucleotides read TGCAGCGTTAGAGTCGATAGCAATCAGCCCCAGCATTTT. It codes for CSVRVDSNQPQHF.

In its sample, this clone was seen many times. This sample includes further DNA sequences coding for the same CDR3. The chain couples TRBV7-2 to TRBJ2-3, with 10 positions matching TRBD2. Per germline, CDR1 SGHTA and CDR2 FQGNSA. V was clipped by 5 bases and J by 1 base; unmatched bases: 3. CDR3 length: 15 residues. Here the CDR3 reads CASSRGLAGTDTQYF. CDR3 in DNA: TGTGCCAGCAGCCGCGGACTAGCGGGCACAGATACGCAGTATTTT.

This clone was recorded a few times. The chain joins TRBV6-1 to TRBJ1-2, with D possibly matching TRBD1 (5 bases). This CDR3 has 13 residues. V was shortened by 6 bases and J by 2 bases, with 10 bases between the two germline ends. Germline V gene lookup returns CDR1 MNHNS and CDR2 SASEGT. CDR3 DNA: TGTGCCAGCAGGCGGGACGAAAACTATGGCTACACCTTC. This sequence encodes CASRRDENYGYTF.